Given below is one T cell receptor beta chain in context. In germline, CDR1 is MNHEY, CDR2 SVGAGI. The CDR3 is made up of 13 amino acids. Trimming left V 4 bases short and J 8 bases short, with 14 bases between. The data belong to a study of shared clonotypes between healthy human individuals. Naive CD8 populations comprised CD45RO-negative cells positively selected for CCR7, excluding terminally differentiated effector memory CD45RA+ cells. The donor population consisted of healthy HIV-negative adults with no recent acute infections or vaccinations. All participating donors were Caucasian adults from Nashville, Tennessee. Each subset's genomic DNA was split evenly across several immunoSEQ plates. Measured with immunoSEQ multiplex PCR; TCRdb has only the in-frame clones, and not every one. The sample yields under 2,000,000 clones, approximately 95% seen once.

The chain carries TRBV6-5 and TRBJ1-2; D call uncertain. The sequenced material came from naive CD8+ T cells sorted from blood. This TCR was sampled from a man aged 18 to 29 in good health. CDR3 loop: CASSLSPPSGYTF. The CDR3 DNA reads TGTGCCAGCAGTTTGTCTCCCCCCAGCGGCTACACCTTC.